The entry below gives a single T cell receptor (beta chain) sequence along with its context. The data derive from a study of graft-versus-host responses after intestinal transplantation. Study background: Recipients were all induced with anti-thymocyte globulin, then given tacrolimus and steroids for two to three years.

The data were produced by immunoSEQ multiplex PCR, yet TCRdb's version contains in-frame clones alone and is incomplete. The repertoire holds around 23,000 clones, with approximately 85% as singletons. The CDR3 length is 15 residues. With V trimmed by 1 base and J by 2 bases, 3 bases remained unmatched. Germline V CDR1 and CDR2: SGHRS, YFSETQ. Sequencing used PBMCs, obtained 463 days after intestinal transplant. The chain combines TRBV5-1 with TRBJ1-3, with TRBD1 matching over 7 bases. This TCR derives from a human patient who received an intestinal transplant, so some T cells may come from the graft donor. The CDR3 DNA sequence: TGCGCCAGCAGCTTGACAGGGGCCGCTGGAAACACCATATATTTT. It codes for CASSLTGAAGNTIYF.